This T cell receptor beta chain was retrieved from a study of blood T cell repertoires in COVID-19. In the study overall: Whether acute or convalescent, the COVID-19 samples came from the United States, Italy and Spain.

Germline trimming cut 0 bases from V and 7 bases from J; bases unmatched to any gene: 10. The CDR3 covers 16 residues. The germline gives CDR1 SGHRS, CDR2 YFSETQ. Generated by immunoSEQ multiplex PCR, the TCRdb table keeps only in-frame clones and is missing some. The data hold a few hundred thousand clones, with around 89% observed a single time. The rearrangement links TRBV5-1 to TRBJ2-1, with 7 bases fitting TRBD2. Sequencing was performed on peripheral blood. This receptor was taken from a man between 25 and 39 years old with acute or convalescent COVID-19. In nucleotides, the CDR3 is TGCGCCAGCAGCTTGGTAGGGACTACCTCTGGTAATGAGCAGTTCTTC. The encoded protein is CASSLVGTTSGNEQFF.